Described below is a single TCR beta chain sequence and its context. The sample belongs to a study of blood T cell repertoires in COVID-19. Self-reported history from a screening survey and questionnaire set each donor's cohort. Sequencing was performed with immunoSEQ multiplex PCR; in TCRdb, only in-frame clones are kept and a portion is missing. The sample gives 250,000 to 300,000 clones, 80% to 90% of which show up once; 8.8% is in the top ten. This CDR3 has 16 residues. Deletions cut 2 bases from V and 1 base from J, with 14 bases between. Germline-derived CDR1 and CDR2 are SGHRS and YFSETQ. The V and J genes are TRBV5-1 and TRBJ2-3, with D maybe TRBD1 (6 bases). The source of this sequence is a man in his forties who had recovered from COVID-19. The source material was PBMCs or T cells enriched from blood (not recorded which). CDR3 coding DNA: TGCGCCAGCAGCTTCACAGGGCCCGGTGGCACAGATACGCAGTATTTT. This encodes CASSFTGPGGTDTQYF.